Below are 31 T cell receptor beta chains sequenced from a single sample in a study of blood T cell repertoires in COVID-19. Sequencing used immunoSEQ multiplex PCR; TCRdb keeps in-frame clones, though not all of them. The sample holds some 260,000 clones; about nine tenths are singletons and the top ten take around 6%. The sample comprised PBMCs or T cells enriched from blood (not recorded which). These receptors originate from a woman in her 30s with acute COVID-19.

The rearrangement joins TRBV7-2 to TRBJ2-3; 8 bases align to TRBD2. The trim removed 4 bases at V and 6 bases at J, leaving 6 bases unmatched. CDR1 and CDR2 from the germline V gene are SGHTA and FQGNSA. CDR3 length: 14 residues. The CDR3 region has the DNA TGTGCCAGCAGCTGGGGACTAGGGAGGGATACGCAGTATTTT. Residues: CASSWGLGRDTQYF.

The rearrangement links TRBV6-2 or TRBV6-3 to TRBJ1-1, with D perhaps matching TRBD1 (5 bases). Germline CDR1 and CDR2: MNHEY and SVGEGT. Trimming took off 4 bases at V and 7 bases at J, with 13 bases between the two ends. The length of the CDR3 is 13 residues. In DNA, the CDR3 is TGTGCCAGCAGTTTAGGGGCGGCTGGTGAAGCTTTCTTT. This encodes CASSLGAAGEAFF.

The chain employs TRBV10-3 and TRBJ1-2; 10 nucleotides align to TRBD1. J gave up 6 bases and V 11 bases, and 9 bases lay outside the gene matches. Germline assignment: CDR1 ENHRY and CDR2 SYGVKD. CDR3 length equals 13 residues. CDR3 in amino acids: CAVAGTGENGYTF. Written as DNA, the CDR3 is TGTGCCGTTGCCGGGACAGGGGAAAATGGCTACACCTTC.

The chain recombines TRBV28 with TRBJ1-1, with D possibly matching TRBD1 (6 bases). V lost 3 bases, J lost 8 bases, and 16 bases lay in between. CDR1 is MDHEN, CDR2 SYDVKM, per germline. The CDR3 contains 14 residues. CDR3 bases: TGTGCCAGCAGTTTCACTGCGCCAAGGGGGGAAGCTTTCTTT. It codes for CASSFTAPRGEAFF.

The chain is built from TRBV11-2 and TRBJ2-1; 12 bases are a match to TRBD2. CDR3 size: 15 residues. Germline V gene sequence: CDR1 SGHAT, CDR2 FQNNGV. After removal of 6 bases from V and 2 bases from J, the junction contained 2 bases not matched to a gene. The CDR3 region is CASRPSGGAYNEQFF. For the CDR3, the DNA is TGTGCCAGCAGGCCTAGCGGGGGGGCCTACAATGAGCAGTTCTTC.

The rearrangement joins TRBV3-1 (or the pseudogene TRBV3-2) to TRBJ1-2, with 9 bases aligning to TRBD1. Trimming took 0 bases from V and 8 from J; bases not matched to a gene: 4. CDR3 size: 14 residues. Germline V CDR1 and CDR2: LGHDT, YNNKEL (reference sequence). The CDR3 coding sequence is TGTGCCAGCAGCCAAGATAGGACAGGGGACGGCTACACCTTC. Encoded protein: CASSQDRTGDGYTF.

The J gene is TRBJ1-5, the V gene TRBV2, with TRBD1 as a possible D gene (5 bases). Trimming removed 7 bases from V and 0 bases from J, with 10 bases in between. The germline V gene encodes CDR1 SNHLY and CDR2 FYNNEI. The CDR3 is 14 residues long. CDR3: CASTPDISNQPQHF. In DNA form, the CDR3 reads TGTGCCAGCACCCCGGACATTAGCAATCAGCCCCAGCATTTT.

This clone was seen once. The CDR3 spells CASSQERGPAGDTQYF. The CDR3 DNA sequence: TGCGCCAGCAGCCAAGAACGCGGTCCGGCGGGAGATACGCAGTATTTT. The chain joins TRBV4-1 to TRBJ2-3; tentatively, D is TRBD2 (5 bases). The CDR3 is made up of 16 amino acids. Germline V gene lookup returns CDR1 MGHRA and CDR2 YSYEKL. V lost 0 bases and J lost 5, with 15 bases in between.

The V and J genes are TRBV5-1 and TRBJ2-1; 13 nucleotides agree with TRBD2. The V gene end was trimmed by 3 bases and the J gene end by 10 bases; junction bases not matched to a gene: 10. The V gene's germline CDR1 is SGHRS and CDR2 YFSETQ. This CDR3 is 16 amino acids long. This CDR3 reads CASSSPGLAGYREQFF. DNA of the CDR3: TGCGCCAGCAGCTCCCCGGGACTAGCGGGGTATAGGGAGCAGTTCTTC. Full variable domain (remainder filled in from reference TRBV5-1 and TRBJ2-1): KAGVTQTPRYLIKTRGQQVTLSCSPISGHRSVSWYQQTPGQGLQFLFEYFSETQRNKGNFPGRFSGRQFSNSRSEMNVSTLELGDSALYLCASSSPGLAGYREQFFGPGTRLTVL.

This clone was counted between two and nine times. The chain recombines TRBV27 with TRBJ2-1; tentative D call: TRBD2 (5 bases). The CDR3 covers 15 residues. V lost 1 base, J lost 4 bases, and 11 bases lay in between. Germline lookup yields CDR1 MNHEY and CDR2 SMNVEV (reference sequence). DNA for the CDR3: TGTGCCAGCAGTTTATATCGGGGAAGGTACAATGAGCAGTTCTTC. As protein: CASSLYRGRYNEQFF.

This clone was found once. V gene TRBV7-2 combines with J gene TRBJ2-1, with TRBD2 matching 8 bases. CDR1 and CDR2 (germline): SGHTA, FQGNSA. The CDR3 length is 16 residues. V shed 5 bases, J shed 8 bases, and the junction held 14 bases outside the gene matches. The CDR3 bases are TGTGCCAGCAGCAACACCGGGACTAGATTTAACCATGAGCAGTTCTTC. The encoded protein is CASSNTGTRFNHEQFF.

The rearrangement links TRBV6-5 to TRBJ2-5; a possible D gene is TRBD2 (5 bases). The CDR3 runs 11 residues. CDR1 and CDR2 (germline): MNHEY, SVGAGI. V dropped 6 bases and J dropped 9 bases, with 11 bases sitting between them. The DNA of the CDR3 is TGTGCCAGCAGGACCGGGCGGGCCCAGTACTTC. This translates into CASRTGRAQYF.

The chain couples TRBV11-2 to TRBJ2-1; D is perhaps TRBD2 (5 bases). The CDR3 extends over 15 amino acids. The V end was cut by 5 bases, the J end by 6 bases, with 17 bases between. The germline CDR1 and CDR2 sequences are SGHAT and FQNNGV. CDR3 region: CASSTFRAGLNEQFF. As DNA, the CDR3 is TGTGCCAGCAGCACATTTCGCGCGGGCCTCAATGAGCAGTTCTTC.

This clone occurred a few times. This rearrangement joins TRBV7-8 to TRBJ2-1; possibly TRBD1 for D (6 bases). V was pared by 5 bases and J by 0 bases, with 14 bases between. Germline values: CDR1 SGHVS, CDR2 FQNEAQ. This CDR3 is 16 amino acids long. CDR3 residues: CASSLKVQGSYNEQFF. For the CDR3, the DNA is TGTGCCAGCAGCCTCAAAGTACAGGGCTCCTACAATGAGCAGTTCTTC. Full variable domain (missing parts from reference TRBV7-8 and TRBJ2-1): GAGVSQSPRYKVAKRGQDVALRCDPISGHVSLFWYQQALGQGPEFLTYFQNEAQLDKSGLPSDRFFAERPEGSVSTLKIQRTQQEDSAVYLCASSLKVQGSYNEQFFGPGTRLTVL.

The chain is built from TRBV5-6 and TRBJ2-1; 8 bases fit TRBD2. The CDR3 sequence is 16 residues long. V shed 4 bases and J 6 bases; nucleotides not matched to a gene: 12. Germline assignment: CDR1 SGHDT and CDR2 YYEEEE. The CDR3 loop reads CASSASGGWTPNEQFF. The CDR3 nucleotides read TGTGCCAGCAGCGCGAGCGGGGGTTGGACCCCCAATGAGCAGTTCTTC.

The chain links TRBV27 to TRBJ2-3; D unresolved. V was trimmed by 6 bases and J by 4 bases, leaving 17 bases between them. The CDR3 runs 15 residues. Germline-derived CDR1 and CDR2 are MNHEY and SMNVEV (reference sequence). Written as DNA, the CDR3 is TGTGCCAGCAGATCCGCCGCCATGCGCCCAGATACGCAGTATTTT. Its protein product is CASRSAAMRPDTQYF.

V and J are TRBV19 and TRBJ1-5; tentative D call: TRBD1 (6 bases). Trimming shortened V by 1 base and J by 6 bases, and 10 bases separated the two germline ends. The CDR3 has 14 amino acids. Germline V gives CDR1 LNHDA, CDR2 SQIVND (reference sequence). CDR3 sequence (DNA): TGTGCCAGTAGTATAGCCCGGGGGGCTCAGCCCCAGCATTTT. Amino acid sequence: CASSIARGAQPQHF.

The chain uses TRBV2 and TRBJ2-7; 9 bases align to TRBD1. Trimming cost V 7 bases and J 2 bases; bases outside gene matches: 3. Germline CDR1 SNHLY, CDR2 FYNNEI. The length of the CDR3 is 13 residues. CDR3 amino acids: CASTRDRAYEQYF. CDR3 DNA sequence: TGTGCCAGCACCAGGGACAGGGCCTACGAGCAGTACTTC.

The chain uses TRBV10-3 and TRBJ2-1; D remains ambiguous. CDR3 size: 14 residues. Trimming pared 4 bases from V and 5 bases from J, leaving 12 bases between. The V gene's germline CDR1 is ENHRY and CDR2 SYGVKD. In nucleotides, the CDR3 is TGTGCCATCAGTGCGGATGACCGGGACAATGAGCAGTTCTTC. This gives the protein CAISADDRDNEQFF.

This sequence joins TRBV5-1 and TRBJ1-3; tentatively, D is TRBD1 (6 bases). V was trimmed by 3 bases and J by 8 bases, leaving 15 bases between them. The CDR3 is 14 amino acids. Germline values: CDR1 SGHRS, CDR2 YFSETQ. Here the CDR3 reads CASSSGQRGDTIYF. CDR3 coding DNA: TGCGCCAGCAGCTCCGGACAGAGGGGAGACACCATATATTTT.

This clone was seen only a few times. The V and J genes are TRBV18 and TRBJ2-7, with 8 bases aligning to TRBD2. CDR3 length equals 12 residues. The J segment lost 5 bases and the V segment lost 5 bases, leaving 2 bases of the junction unmatched. CDR1 is KGHSH, CDR2 LQKENI, per germline. CDR3 sequence: CASSSGGDEQYF. The CDR3, as DNA: TGTGCCAGCTCATCCGGGGGGGACGAGCAGTACTTC.

The CDR3 protein is CASREGLAVYF. The CDR3, as DNA: TGTGCCAGCAGAGAGGGACTAGCTGTGTATTTT. The V and J genes are TRBV18 and TRBJ2-3, with 9 nucleotides matching TRBD2. The CDR3 has 11 residues. V lost 8 bases and J lost 14; bases outside the gene matches: 8. The germline V gene has CDR1 KGHSH and CDR2 LQKENI.

The CDR3 reads CASSQWGGSTDTQYF. DNA for the CDR3: TGTGCCAGCAGCCAGTGGGGAGGAAGCACAGATACGCAGTATTTT. The gene calls are TRBV13 and TRBJ2-3, with D possibly TRBD2 on 6 matching bases. Deletions cut 5 bases from V and 0 bases from J, with 12 bases between. Germline V gene sequence: CDR1 PRHDT, CDR2 FYEKMQ (reference sequence). The CDR3 has 15 residues.

The chain carries TRBV5-4 and TRBJ2-1, with a tentative D call TRBD1 (7 bases). Germline V lookup: CDR1 SGHNT, CDR2 YYREEE (reference sequence). This CDR3 spans 14 amino acids. V was pared by 2 bases and J by 7 bases, with 13 bases between. The chain's CDR3 is CASSFGGGYNEQFF. The CDR3 coding sequence is TGTGCCAGCAGCTTTGGAGGGGGCTATAATGAGCAGTTCTTC.

The chain combines TRBV30 with TRBJ1-5, with D unclear. The CDR3 loop spans 13 amino acids. Germline-derived CDR1 and CDR2 are GTSNPN and SVGIG (reference sequence). Trimming left V 1 base short and J 3 bases short, with 7 bases between. Written as DNA, the CDR3 is TGTGCCTGGAGTGAAGCGTTCAATCAGCCCCAGCATTTT. The encoded protein is CAWSEAFNQPQHF. Looking up the rest from reference TRBV30 and TRBJ1-5 gives the full variable domain: SQTIHQWPATLVQPVGSPLSLECTVEGTSNPNLYWYRQAAGRGLQLLFYSVGIGQISSEVPQNLSASRPQDRQFILSSKKLLLSDSGFYLCAWSEAFNQPQHFGDGTRLSIL.

This clone was detected a few times. This chain joins TRBV6-5 and TRBJ1-1; 9 bases match TRBD1. The CDR3 is made up of 15 amino acids. V was pared by 6 bases and J by 5 bases, with 10 bases of the junction left unmatched. The germline V gene encodes CDR1 MNHEY and CDR2 SVGAGI. The CDR3 nucleotides are TGTGCCAGCAGGCGGATACAGGGGGCTGGAACTGAAGCTTTCTTT. Translation: CASRRIQGAGTEAFF.

The chain has TRBV19 and TRBJ1-5; 7 positions match TRBD1. Per the germline V gene, CDR1 is LNHDA and CDR2 is SQIVND (reference sequence). This CDR3 contains 13 residues. J was trimmed by 7 bases and V by 7 bases; bases with no gene match: 7. CDR3 sequence: CASTKGGRQPQHF. The DNA for the CDR3 is TGTGCCAGTACTAAAGGGGGCAGGCAGCCCCAGCATTTT.

The chain combines TRBV7-9 with TRBJ2-1; tentative D call: TRBD1 (6 bases). In germline, CDR1 is SEHNR, CDR2 FQNEAQ (reference sequence). CDR3 length equals 13 residues. Trimming took 8 bases from V and 5 from J, leaving 13 bases between them. CDR3 protein: CASPGQMNNEQFF. The CDR3 DNA reads as TGTGCCAGCCCCGGACAGATGAACAATGAGCAGTTCTTC.

This chain uses TRBV6-5 with TRBJ2-1; the match to TRBD2 covers 13 bases. Germline CDR1 is MNHEY and CDR2 is SVGAGI. The CDR3 runs 15 residues. The junction had 4 bases not matched to a gene; V was cut back by 6 bases and J by 5 bases. CDR3 nucleotides: TGTGCCAGCAGAGGGGGACTAGCGGGACACAATGAGCAGTTCTTC. Translation: CASRGGLAGHNEQFF.

The chain has TRBV2 and TRBJ1-4; TRBD1 matches 9 bases. V shed 6 bases and J 7 bases; nucleotides not matched to a gene: 12. Germline CDR1 is SNHLY and CDR2 is FYNNEI. This CDR3 has 16 amino acids. CDR3 DNA: TGTGCCAGCAGCATCACACAGGGGGCCTCGGGTGAAAAACTGTTTTTT. It translates to CASSITQGASGEKLFF.

In its sample, this clone was seen once. V usage is TRBV7-9 and J usage is TRBJ2-5; TRBD1 is a possible D gene (6 bases). The CDR3 spans 15 residues. Trimming removed 5 bases from V and 4 bases from J, with 17 bases in between. Germline V gene sequence: CDR1 SEHNR, CDR2 FQNEAQ (reference sequence). The CDR3 region is CASSQSTTGGETQYF. Here the CDR3 DNA reads TGTGCCAGCAGCCAATCGACGACAGGTGGAGAGACCCAGTACTTC.